This T cell receptor beta chain was sequenced in a study of post-analysis software for immune sequencing data. Prepared TCR beta cDNA libraries contained unique molecular identifiers. Each CDR3 protein is one row after TCRdb ran MiXCR on the PCR reads. The profile shows around 440,000 distinct CDR3 sequences, 40% to 55% of them singletons. Regarding the study as a whole: Controls significantly exceeded multiple sclerosis patients in normalized Chao1 diversity. The study found TRBV5-6, TRBV5-1 and TRBV20-1 among roughly 5 TRBV segments more frequent in patients than controls.

J gave up 0 bases and V 0 bases, and 1 base lay outside the gene matches. Germline CDR1 reads SGHRS; CDR2 reads YFSETQ. The CDR3 totals 16 residues. Comments on this clonotype: Its antigen is as yet unknown.

Sequencing was carried out using blood. The chain links TRBV5-1 to TRBJ2-3; 10 bases line up with TRBD2. This clonotype was sampled from a girl aged 5-17 years with multiple sclerosis. Written as DNA, the CDR3 is TGCGCCAGCAGCTTGGAACTAGCGGGGAGCACAGATACGCAGTATTTT. Protein: CASSLELAGSTDTQYF.